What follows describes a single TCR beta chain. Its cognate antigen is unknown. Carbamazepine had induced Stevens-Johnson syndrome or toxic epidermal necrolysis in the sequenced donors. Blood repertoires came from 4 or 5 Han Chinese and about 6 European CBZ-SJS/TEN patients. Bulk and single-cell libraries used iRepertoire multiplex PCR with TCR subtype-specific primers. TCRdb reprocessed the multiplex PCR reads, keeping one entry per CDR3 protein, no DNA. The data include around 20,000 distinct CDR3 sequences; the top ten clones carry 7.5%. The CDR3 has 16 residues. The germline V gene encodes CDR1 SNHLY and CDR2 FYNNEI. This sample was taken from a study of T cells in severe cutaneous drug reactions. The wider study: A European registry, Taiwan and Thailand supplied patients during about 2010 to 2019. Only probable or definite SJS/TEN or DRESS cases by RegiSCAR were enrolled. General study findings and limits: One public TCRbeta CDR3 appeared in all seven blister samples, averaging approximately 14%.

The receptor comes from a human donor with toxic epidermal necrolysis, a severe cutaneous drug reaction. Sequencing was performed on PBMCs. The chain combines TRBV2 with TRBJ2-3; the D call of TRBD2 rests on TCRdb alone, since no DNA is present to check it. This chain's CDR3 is CASSSGLAGGRDTRYF.